Sequencing of this T cell receptor (beta chain) was carried out in a study of blood T cell repertoires in COVID-19. For the study at large: Donors in Cohort 3 who had recovered were those with two negative PCRs, healthcare professional clearance, or resolution of their symptoms.

The repertoire was sequenced with immunoSEQ multiplex PCR; TCRdb's copy has only in-frame clones and lacks some. In the table there are roughly 200,000 clones, 70% to 90% of which are singletons. Categorization into cohorts depended on clinical history that participants reported. The germline V gene has CDR1 MNHEY and CDR2 SMNVEV (reference sequence). The CDR3 has 15 amino acids. The V gene lost 3 bases and the J gene lost 6 bases, with 15 bases spanning the gap. V usage is TRBV27 and J usage is TRBJ2-1; maybe TRBD1 (6 bases). This clonotype was sampled from a woman aged 40 to 49 in a cohort exposed to, infected with or recovered from COVID-19 (not recorded which). The specimen sequenced was PBMCs or T cells enriched from blood (not recorded which). The CDR3 sequence is CASSLVFGGPNEQFF. The CDR3 DNA is TGTGCCAGCAGTTTGGTTTTTGGGGGCCCCAATGAGCAGTTCTTC.